A selection of T cell receptor beta chains follows, all from one sample in a study of blood T cell repertoires in COVID-19. Assay: immunoSEQ multiplex PCR; the TCRdb copy retains only in-frame clones and omits some. The sample has about 200,000 clones, more than 70% seen once. Sequencing was done on a sample of peripheral blood. These receptors all stem from a man aged 50 to 59 with COVID-19, enrolled during active disease. Each CDR3 is given with its conserved first and last residue. Each record gives: V gene, J gene, clone size, D gene, CDR3 DNA, CDR3 protein. A D gene is named only where the DNA matches it firmly. Rows may omit the clone size; those that give it use once, few, many or a size class.

TRBV5-1	TRBJ1-1	-	TRBD1	TGCGCCAGCAGCCGGGGGGACAGGAGGGCAAACACTGAAGCTTTCTTT	CASSRGDRRANTEAFF
TRBV3-1/TRBV3-2	TRBJ2-3	-	TRBD2	TGTGCCAGCAGCCAAGAGGGGAGGGGTCCTCCTCTTGCAGATACGCAGTATTTT	CASSQEGRGPPLADTQYF
TRBV7-8	TRBJ1-1	-	-	TGTGCCAGCAGCCCAGACAGGACGAACACTGAAGCTTTCTTT	CASSPDRTNTEAFF
TRBV4-2	TRBJ2-1	few	TRBD1	TGTGCCAGCAGCCAAAAGAGGTACCGGGACAGGGCTGGTGAGCAGTTCTTC	CASSQKRYRDRAGEQFF
TRBV2	TRBJ2-7	-	TRBD1	TGTGCCAGCACGCCCTGGGACAGGGGACGGTACGAGCAGTACTTC	CASTPWDRGRYEQYF
TRBV7-6	TRBJ2-7	few	-	TGTGCCAGCAGCATTGGGGGGGCGGGCTACGAGCAGTACTTC	CASSIGGAGYEQYF
TRBV2	TRBJ2-3	-	TRBD1	TGTGCCAGCAGTTGGGACAGGGGGAAAACAGATACGCAGTATTTT	CASSWDRGKTDTQYF
TRBV5-4	TRBJ2-2	once	-	TGTGCCAGCAGGAGGACTGTGGGCACCGGGGAGCTGTTTTTT	CASRRTVGTGELFF
TRBV14	TRBJ2-7	-	-	TGTGCCAGCAGCCAAGGCGGCACCAGGGGCTCCTACGAGCAGTACTTC	CASSQGGTRGSYEQYF
TRBV7-2	TRBJ2-1	-	TRBD2	TGTGCCAGCAGCTTTTTAGCGGGGGAGAACAATGAGCAGTTCTTC	CASSFLAGENNEQFF
TRBV5-1	TRBJ2-1	-	TRBD2	TGCGCCAGCAGCTTGGGGCTAGCGGGAGGCAATGAGCAGTTCTTC	CASSLGLAGGNEQFF
TRBV14	TRBJ2-1	-	-	TGTGCCAGCAGCCTTCAAACAGGTAATGAGCAGTTCTTC	CASSLQTGNEQFF
TRBV5-1	TRBJ2-5	-	-	TGCGCCAGCAGCTGGCAAGTTTTGGCGGGCGACGTAGAGACCCAGTACTTC	CASSWQVLAGDVETQYF
TRBV10-3	TRBJ2-5	-	TRBD1	TGTGCCACGGGGACAGGGGGGGAGACCCAGTACTTC	CATGTGGETQYF
TRBV7-3	TRBJ2-3	-	TRBD2	TGTGCCAGCAGCCCGCGGCGGGGACTAGCGGAAGATACGCAGTATTTT	CASSPRRGLAEDTQYF
TRBV5-4	TRBJ2-7	once	TRBD1	TGTGCCAGCAGCTTTGGGGACAGGGACCCGCCCGAGCAGTACTTC	CASSFGDRDPPEQYF
TRBV2	TRBJ2-2	-	-	TGTGCCAGCAACTCGCTCACCGGGGAGCTGTTTTTT	CASNSLTGELFF
TRBV19	TRBJ2-2	-	TRBD1	TGTGCCAGTAGGAAAGGGGGCCTAGACACCGGGGAGCTGTTTTTT	CASRKGGLDTGELFF
TRBV9	TRBJ2-6	-	-	TGTGCCAGCAGCGTAGAGGAAACAGGTTCTGGGGCCAACGTCCTGACTTTC	CASSVEETGSGANVLTF
TRBV19	TRBJ1-4	-	-	TGTGCCAGTAGCCCCCCCACAGCACCGAATGAAAAACTGTTTTTT	CASSPPTAPNEKLFF
TRBV28	TRBJ2-7	-	TRBD2	TGTGCCATCCACAGCGGGGGCAGCTCCTACGAGCAGTACTTC	CAIHSGGSSYEQYF
TRBV29-1	TRBJ1-2	-	TRBD1	TGCAGCGCCGGGCCAGGGGGCATAGGTGGCTACACCTTC	CSAGPGGIGGYTF
TRBV29-1	TRBJ1-5	once	-	TGCAGCGTTGTAGGAGGGGATAGCAATCAGCCCCAGCATTTT	CSVVGGDSNQPQHF
TRBV5-4	TRBJ1-2	-	-	TGTGCCAGCCAACCCGTCGCAGGGTTTAACTATGGCTACACCTTC	CASQPVAGFNYGYTF
TRBV6-6	TRBJ2-3	-	-	TGTGCCAGCAGTTACCTTAAGGGGACAGATACGCAGTATTTT	CASSYLKGTDTQYF
TRBV7-2	TRBJ1-5	-	TRBD1	TGTGCCAGCAGCTTAGCGGGGGACAGGGTAAGCAATCAGCCCCAGCATTTT	CASSLAGDRVSNQPQHF
TRBV18	TRBJ1-2	-	TRBD1	TGTGCCAGCTCACCAAGTCTAGAACAGGGGTATGGCTACACCTTC	CASSPSLEQGYGYTF
TRBV28	TRBJ1-4	-	-	TGTGCCAGCAGCCATCCGGGACAAGAAAAACTGTTTTTT	CASSHPGQEKLFF
TRBV25-1	TRBJ1-5	-	TRBD1	TGTGCCAGCAGTGCGACAGGGGATGTTGGTCAGCCCCAGCATTTT	CASSATGDVGQPQHF
TRBV7-9	TRBJ2-2	-	-	TGTGCCAGCACCACCCGCGGACTCGATCCCCCCGGGGAGCTGTTTTTT	CASTTRGLDPPGELFF
TRBV5-6	TRBJ2-3	-	-	TGTGCCAGCAGCGACGGGACAACTAGCACAGATACGCAGTATTTT	CASSDGTTSTDTQYF